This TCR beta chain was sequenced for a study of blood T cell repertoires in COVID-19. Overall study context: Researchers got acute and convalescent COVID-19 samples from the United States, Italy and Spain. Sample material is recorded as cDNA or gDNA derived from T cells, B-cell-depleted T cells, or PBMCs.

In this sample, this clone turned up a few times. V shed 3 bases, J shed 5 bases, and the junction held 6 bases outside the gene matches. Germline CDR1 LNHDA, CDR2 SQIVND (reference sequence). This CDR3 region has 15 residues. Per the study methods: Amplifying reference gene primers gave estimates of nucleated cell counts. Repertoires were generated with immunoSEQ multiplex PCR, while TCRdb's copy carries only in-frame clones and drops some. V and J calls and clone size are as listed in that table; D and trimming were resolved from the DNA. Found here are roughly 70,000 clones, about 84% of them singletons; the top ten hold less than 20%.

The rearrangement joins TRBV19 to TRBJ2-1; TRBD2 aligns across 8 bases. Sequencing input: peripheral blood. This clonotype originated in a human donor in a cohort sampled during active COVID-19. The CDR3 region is CASSIAGGGDNEQFF. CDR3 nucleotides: TGTGCCAGTAGTATTGCGGGAGGAGGAGACAATGAGCAGTTCTTC.